One and the same sample provided the 30 T cell receptor beta chains below, sequenced in a study of blood T cells in healthy people across ages. PCR was performed a second time for roughly 7 to 12 cycles using a sample-barcoded 5' primer and a J-beta primer mix. TCRdb processed the 5' RACE reads anew with MiXCR; each CDR3 protein has one entry. The sample yields some 700,000 distinct CDR3 sequences, about a fifth seen once. Specimen: blood. The origin of the receptors is an older man in good health.

J is TRBJ2-7 and V is TRBV5-1; 10 positions match TRBD2. The CDR3 is 17 amino acids. With V trimmed by 1 base and J by 3 bases, 10 bases remained unmatched. Per germline, CDR1 SGHRS and CDR2 YFSETQ. DNA for the CDR3: TGCGCCAGCAGCTTGAACGTCGGGACTAGCGTATACTACGAGCAGTACTTC. Its protein product is CASSLNVGTSVYYEQYF.

This clonotype has a handful of counts. The chain has TRBV12-3 or TRBV12-4 and TRBJ1-6; 9 nucleotides align to TRBD1. After removal of 6 bases from V and 10 bases from J, the junction contained 7 bases not matched to a gene. The CDR3 has 14 amino acids. The CDR3 DNA sequence: TGTGCCAGCAGCACGGGACAGGGTGTCTCACCCCTCCACTTT. Its translation: CASSTGQGVSPLHF.

V and J are TRBV12-3 or TRBV12-4 and TRBJ1-2; D is possibly TRBD1 (5 bases). The V gene lost 2 bases and the J gene lost 4 bases, with 11 bases spanning the gap. The CDR3 runs to 14 residues. The CDR3: CASSLFAGTYGYTF. The CDR3 DNA follows: TGTGCCAGCAGTTTATTCGCAGGGACCTATGGCTACACCTTC.

On this clonotype itself: This is likely a read error, given that the CDR3 carries no conserved phenylalanine or tryptophan at its end. This chain joins TRBV30 and TRBJ2-1; D tentatively fits TRBD1 or TRBD2 (5 bases each). Germline V CDR1 and CDR2: GTSNPN, SVGIG (reference sequence). V lost 1 base, J lost 10 bases, and 17 bases lay in between. The CDR3 is made up of 14 amino acids. The CDR3 DNA sequence: TGTGCCTGGAGTGGGGGGACCATAGGCACGGAGCAGTTCCTC. As protein: CAWSGGTIGTEQFL.

The chain employs TRBV10-3 and TRBJ1-3; D remains unclear. The V and J ends lost 3 bases and 4 bases respectively, with 10 bases between them. Germline assignment: CDR1 ENHRY and CDR2 SYGVKD. This CDR3 region has 14 residues. Here the CDR3 reads CAISDPVGGNTIYF. The CDR3 nucleotides read TGTGCCATCAGTGATCCCGTGGGGGGAAACACCATATATTTT.

This chain joins TRBV11-2 and TRBJ1-1, with D perhaps matching TRBD1 (5 bases). This CDR3 has 14 residues. CDR1 and CDR2 (germline): SGHAT, FQNNGV. Trimming took 4 bases from V and 7 from J, leaving 16 bases between them. The DNA for the CDR3 is TGTGCCAGCAGCTGGTCCGGGGCAGTTGATGAAGCTTTCTTT. Encoded protein: CASSWSGAVDEAFF.

The CDR3: CSAWAGGDTEAFF. CDR3 DNA: TGCAGTGCCTGGGCAGGGGGGGACACTGAAGCTTTCTTT. V usage is TRBV20-1 and J usage is TRBJ1-1; 7 bases fit TRBD1. After removal of 6 bases from V and 3 bases from J, the junction contained 7 bases not matched to a gene. CDR1 is DFQATT, CDR2 SNEGSKA, per germline (reference sequence). There are 13 residues in the CDR3.

This clonotype was found a few times. This sequence joins TRBV12-3 or TRBV12-4 and TRBJ2-7; TRBD2 aligns across 7 bases. V lost 3 bases and J lost 0; bases outside the gene matches: 8. The CDR3 covers 16 residues. This CDR3 is CASSFRSGFYSYEQYF. The CDR3 DNA is TGTGCCAGCAGTTTTCGTAGCGGGTTTTACTCCTACGAGCAGTACTTC.

This clonotype has just a few counts. Since a much larger clone is just one base distant, this may be a read error. The V gene is TRBV5-6, the J gene TRBJ2-7; 7 nucleotides align to TRBD1. The CDR3 has 13 residues. In germline, CDR1 is SGHDT, CDR2 YYEEEE. In DNA, the CDR3 is TGTGCCGGCAGCTGGGGGACAGTCTACGAGCAGTACTTC. Protein sequence: CAGSWGTVYEQYF. The whole variable domain, remainder taken from reference TRBV5-6 and TRBJ2-7, is DAGVTQSPTHLIKTRGQQVTLRCSPKSGHDTVSWYQQALGQGPQFIFQYYEEEERQRGNFPDRFSGHQFPNYSSELNVNALLLGDSALYLCAGSWGTVYEQYFGPGTRLTVT.

The rearrangement joins TRBV7-8 to TRBJ2-5; D is unclear. The J call is in doubt because the DNA end fits TRBJ2-7 better. The CDR3 sequence is 15 residues long. Per germline, CDR1 SGHVS and CDR2 FQNEAQ. DNA for the CDR3: TGTGCCAGCAGCTTAGGCCAAGGTCGTGGGTACGAGCAGTACTTC. The encoded protein is CASSLGQGRGYEQYF.

This clonotype has more than one count but fewer than ten. In nucleotides, the CDR3 is TGTGCCAGTAGTGCCAGCGGGAGGATCAATGAGCAGTTCTTC. Amino acids: CASSASGRINEQFF. V is TRBV19 and J is TRBJ2-1; the match to TRBD2 covers 9 bases. V was clipped by 5 bases and J by 6 bases; unmatched bases: 5. CDR1 is LNHDA, CDR2 SQIVND, per germline (reference sequence). This CDR3 has 14 amino acids.

DNA for the CDR3: TGTGCTAGCCGGGGAGGGATTGGGGCCAACGTCCTGACTTTC. Translation gives CASRGGIGANVLTF. The genes are TRBV12-5 and TRBJ2-6; 7 bases match TRBD2. The CDR3 runs to 14 residues. The germline V gene has CDR1 LGHNT and CDR2 FRNRAP. V dropped 9 bases and J dropped 3; count of bases not matched to a gene: 5.

This clonotype showed up just a few times. The rearrangement joins TRBV7-3 to TRBJ2-5, with 7 nucleotides matching TRBD1. CDR1 and CDR2 from the germline V gene are SGHTA and FQGTGA. The J segment lost 4 bases and the V segment lost 4 bases, leaving 9 bases of the junction unmatched. The CDR3 runs to 15 residues. The CDR3, as DNA: TGTGCCAGCAGCTCCAATACAGGGGTCGGAGAGACCCAGTACTTC. It codes for CASSSNTGVGETQYF.

This clonotype was observed a handful of times. The J gene is TRBJ2-3, the V gene TRBV7-3; TRBD2 is a possible D gene (6 bases). The germline CDR1 and CDR2 sequences are SGHTA and FQGTGA. CDR3 size: 16 residues. V gave up 0 bases and J gave up 2 bases, with 12 bases separating them. Here the CDR3 reads CASSLTGSGSTDTQYF. CDR3 in DNA: TGTGCCAGCAGCTTAACCGGGAGCGGATCCACAGATACGCAGTATTTT.

This clonotype has just a few counts. This chain joins TRBV29-1 and TRBJ2-3; maybe TRBD1 (6 bases). Per the germline V gene, CDR1 is SQVTM and CDR2 is ANQGSEA. The CDR3 contains 14 residues. V lost 7 bases and J 1 base, leaving 15 bases between the germline ends. The CDR3 region has the DNA TGCAGCGCCCTTTCGGACAGCCGCACAGATACGCAGTATTTT. It specifies CSALSDSRTDTQYF.

The V call is TRBV5-1, the J call TRBJ2-1; TRBD1 or TRBD2 may be the D gene (6 bases each). The CDR3 runs 14 residues. V was cut by 4 bases and J by 7 bases, with 15 bases left in between. Germline loops: CDR1 SGHRS, CDR2 YFSETQ. Here the CDR3 DNA reads TGCGCCAGCAGCCGTGTTGGGGGGCTGAATGAGCAGTTCTTC. It is translated as CASSRVGGLNEQFF.

This clonotype has only a few counts. The V gene is TRBV29-1, the J gene TRBJ1-1, with D possibly matching TRBD1 (6 bases). Trimming left V 2 bases short and J 4 bases short, with 11 bases between. The CDR3 loop spans 13 amino acids. Per the germline V gene, CDR1 is SQVTM and CDR2 is ANQGSEA. DNA for the CDR3: TGCAGCGTTGAAACAGGGAGTCTCACTGAAGCTTTCTTT. Its protein is CSVETGSLTEAFF.

The chain carries TRBV7-2 and TRBJ2-3, with 10 bases that match TRBD2. V lost 5 bases and J lost 5; bases outside the gene matches: 10. The length of the CDR3 is 16 residues. Germline V CDR1 and CDR2: SGHTA, FQGNSA. The CDR3 loop reads CASSALLAGYGDTQYF. CDR3 coding DNA: TGTGCCAGCAGCGCCTTACTAGCGGGATATGGAGATACGCAGTATTTT.

V usage is TRBV10-2 and J usage is TRBJ1-3; perhaps TRBD1 as D (6 bases). The CDR3 loop spans 13 amino acids. With 7 bases removed from V and 8 bases from J, the gap between germline ends came to 15 bases. Looked up from germline, CDR1 is WSHSY and CDR2 is SAAADI. CDR3 in amino acids: CASMRTDPHTIYF. CDR3 sequence (DNA): TGCGCCAGCATGAGGACAGATCCCCACACCATATATTTT.

This clonotype came up a few times. The rearrangement uses TRBV5-6 and TRBJ2-7; the D gene is possibly TRBD2 (6 bases). The CDR3 sequence is 13 residues long. With 2 bases removed from V and 4 bases from J, the gap between germline ends came to 10 bases. CDR1 SGHDT and CDR2 YYEEEE come from the germline V gene. In DNA, the CDR3 is TGTGCCAGCAGCTTCTGGAGGGCTTACGAGCAGTACTTC. Translating it yields CASSFWRAYEQYF.

This clonotype has only a few counts. V is TRBV12-3 or TRBV12-4 and J is TRBJ2-1, with 9 bases that match TRBD1. V lost 5 bases, J lost 0 bases, and 2 bases stayed unmatched. The CDR3 loop spans 15 amino acids. The CDR3 reads CASSMDRGSYNEQFF. The CDR3 DNA reads TGTGCCAGCAGTATGGACAGGGGCTCCTACAATGAGCAGTTCTTC.

The chain has TRBV10-2 and TRBJ1-4; D is perhaps TRBD1 (6 bases). Germline V gives CDR1 WSHSY, CDR2 SAAADI. This CDR3 is 15 amino acids long. V lost 2 bases to trimming and J lost 7 bases, with 14 bases between them. CDR3 sequence: CASSEPGARREKLFF. Here the CDR3 DNA reads TGCGCCAGCAGTGAGCCGGGGGCAAGGCGTGAAAAACTGTTTTTT.

This clonotype was recorded a few times. V usage is TRBV2 and J usage is TRBJ2-3; 12 positions agree with TRBD2. The CDR3 length is 17 residues. CDR1 is SNHLY, CDR2 FYNNEI, per germline. The trim removed 3 bases at V and 1 base at J, leaving 5 bases unmatched. CDR3 sequence: CASSDLTSGGRTDTQYF. The CDR3, as DNA: TGTGCCAGCAGTGATCTAACTAGCGGGGGGCGCACAGATACGCAGTATTTT. Variable domain in full (rest from reference TRBV2 and TRBJ2-3): EPEVTQTPSHQVTQMGQEVILRCVPISNHLYFYWYRQILGQKVEFLVSFYNNEISEKSEIFDDQFSVERPDGSNFTLKIRSTKLEDSAMYFCASSDLTSGGRTDTQYFGPGTRLTVL.

The rearrangement links TRBV6-5 to TRBJ2-5, with no clear D. The DNA end is more similar to TRBJ2-7, so the J call may be wrong. This CDR3 contains 15 residues. Germline V gives CDR1 MNHEY, CDR2 SVGAGI. In nucleotides, the CDR3 is TGTGCCAGCAGTTACTCGATATTAGACACCTACGAGCAGTACTTC. It encodes CASSYSILDTYEQYF.

V and J are TRBV4-2 and TRBJ2-5; 10 positions match TRBD2. The end of the DNA aligns better with TRBJ2-7, so the J call may be wrong. This CDR3 has 16 amino acids. The germline CDR1 and CDR2 sequences are LGHNA and YNFKEQ. CDR3 protein: CASSQVSSGGFYEQYF. Here the CDR3 DNA reads TGTGCCAGCAGCCAAGTGAGTAGCGGGGGGTTCTACGAGCAGTACTTC.

This clonotype was seen a few times. The V gene is TRBV4-3, the J gene TRBJ2-2, with D possibly called TRBD1 or TRBD2 (6 bases each). CDR1 and CDR2 from the germline V gene are LGHNA and YSLEER. Deletions cut 4 bases from V and 4 bases from J, with 10 bases between. The CDR3 totals 14 residues. The CDR3 nucleotides are TGCGCCAGCAGCCCGGGGGCGGTCACCGGGGAGCTGTTTTTT. Amino acid sequence: CASSPGAVTGELFF.

This clonotype has ten or more counts. The gene calls are TRBV12-3 or TRBV12-4 and TRBJ2-3; 13 bases fit TRBD2. The CDR3 is 15 residues long. V lost 6 bases, J lost 7 bases, and 7 bases stayed unmatched. The CDR3 region is CASSELAGGRYTQYF. In nucleotides, the CDR3 is TGTGCCAGCAGCGAACTAGCGGGGGGGCGTTATACGCAGTATTTT.

The rearrangement links TRBV5-1 to TRBJ1-1; 10 bases are shared with TRBD1. The CDR3 is 16 residues long. J lost 3 bases, V lost 3 bases, and 8 bases had no gene match. Germline V gene sequence: CDR1 SGHRS, CDR2 YFSETQ. Here the CDR3 reads CASSSNSGTGDTEAFF. The CDR3 nucleotides read TGCGCCAGCAGCTCAAACTCCGGGACAGGGGACACTGAAGCTTTCTTT.

This clonotype has just a few counts. One end of the junction does not line up with germline, which may come from a read error. The chain combines TRBV5-1 with TRBJ1-1, with D uncertain. The CDR3 loop spans 12 amino acids. Germline loops: CDR1 SGHRS, CDR2 YFSETQ. The CDR3 coding sequence is TGCGCCAGCTGCTTGGGAGGCACTGAAGCTTTCTTT. Amino acids: CASCLGGTEAFF. Based on the CDR3 plus reference TRBV5-1 and TRBJ1-1, the full variable domain is KAGVTQTPRYLIKTRGQQVTLSCSPISGHRSVSWYQQTPGQGLQFLFEYFSETQRNKGNFPGRFSGRQFSNSRSEMNVSTLELGDSALYLCASCLGGTEAFFGQGTRLTVV.

This clonotype was detected a few times. The J gene is TRBJ2-1, the V gene TRBV3-1; D might be TRBD2 (6 bases). The CDR3 totals 15 residues. V dropped 3 bases and J dropped 1 base, with 10 bases sitting between them. In germline, CDR1 is LGHDT, CDR2 YNNKEL (reference sequence). The CDR3 region is CASSQALASYNEQFF. The DNA for the CDR3 is TGTGCCAGCAGCCAGGCCCTAGCGTCCTACAATGAGCAGTTCTTC.